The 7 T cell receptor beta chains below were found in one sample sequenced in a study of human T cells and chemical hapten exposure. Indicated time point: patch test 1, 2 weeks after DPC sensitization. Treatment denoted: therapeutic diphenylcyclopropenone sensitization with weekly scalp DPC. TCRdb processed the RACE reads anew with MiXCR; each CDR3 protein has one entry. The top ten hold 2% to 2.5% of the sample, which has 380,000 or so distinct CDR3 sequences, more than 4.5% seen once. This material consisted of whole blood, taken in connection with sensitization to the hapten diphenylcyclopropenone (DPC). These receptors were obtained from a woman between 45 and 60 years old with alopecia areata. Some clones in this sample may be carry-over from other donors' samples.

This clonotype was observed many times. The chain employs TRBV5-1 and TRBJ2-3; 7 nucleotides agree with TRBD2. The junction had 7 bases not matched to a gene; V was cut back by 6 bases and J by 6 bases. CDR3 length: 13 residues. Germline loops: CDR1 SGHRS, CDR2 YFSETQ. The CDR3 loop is CASTAGEVDTQYF. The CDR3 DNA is TGCGCCAGCACGGCGGGAGAGGTTGATACGCAGTATTTT.

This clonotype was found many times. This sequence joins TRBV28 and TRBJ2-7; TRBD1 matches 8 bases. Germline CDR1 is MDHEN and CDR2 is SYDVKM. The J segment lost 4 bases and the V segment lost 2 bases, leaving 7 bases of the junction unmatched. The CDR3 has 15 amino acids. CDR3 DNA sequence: TGTGCCAGCAGTTTAATCCAGGGGGCGGGGTACGAGCAGTACTTC. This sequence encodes CASSLIQGAGYEQYF.

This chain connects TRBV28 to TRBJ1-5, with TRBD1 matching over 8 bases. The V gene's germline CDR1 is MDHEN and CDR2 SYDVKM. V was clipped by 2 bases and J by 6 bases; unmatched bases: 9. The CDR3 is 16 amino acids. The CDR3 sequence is CASSLMSAGGLQPQHF. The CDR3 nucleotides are TGTGCCAGCAGTTTAATGTCGGCAGGGGGCCTTCAGCCCCAGCATTTT. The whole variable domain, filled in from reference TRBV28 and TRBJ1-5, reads DVKVTQSSRYLVKRTGEKVFLECVQDMDHENMFWYRQDPGLGLRLIYFSYDVKMKEKGDIPEGYSVSREKKERFSLILESASTNQTSMYLCASSLMSAGGLQPQHFGDGTRLSIL.

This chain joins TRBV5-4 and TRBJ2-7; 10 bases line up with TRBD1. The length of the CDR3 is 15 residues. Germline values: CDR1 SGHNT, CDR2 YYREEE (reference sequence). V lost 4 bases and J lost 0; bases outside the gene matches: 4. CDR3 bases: TGTGCCAGCAGCCCGGGACAGGGGAGCTCCTACGAGCAGTACTTC. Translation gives CASSPGQGSSYEQYF.

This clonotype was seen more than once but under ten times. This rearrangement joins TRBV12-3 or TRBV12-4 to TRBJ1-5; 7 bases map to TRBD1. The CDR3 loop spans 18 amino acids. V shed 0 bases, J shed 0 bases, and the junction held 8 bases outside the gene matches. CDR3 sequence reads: CASSLARRGLLSNQPQHF. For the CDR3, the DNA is TGTGCCAGCAGTTTAGCGAGAAGGGGGCTCCTTAGCAATCAGCCCCAGCATTTT.

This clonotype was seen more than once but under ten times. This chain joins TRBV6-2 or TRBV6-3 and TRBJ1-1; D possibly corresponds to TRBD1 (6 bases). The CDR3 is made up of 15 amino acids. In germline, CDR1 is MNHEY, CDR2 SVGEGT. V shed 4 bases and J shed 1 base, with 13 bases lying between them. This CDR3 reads CASSSNRAANTEAFF. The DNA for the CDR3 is TGTGCCAGCAGTTCCAACAGGGCGGCGAACACTGAAGCTTTCTTT.

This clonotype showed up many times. The chain's CDR3 is CATSDLTGAQHF. In DNA form, the CDR3 reads TGTGCCACCAGTGATTTAACCGGGGCCCAGCATTTT. The rearrangement uses TRBV24-1 and TRBJ1-5, with no clear D. V dropped 1 base and J dropped 11 bases, with 8 bases sitting between them. The CDR3 totals 12 residues. CDR1 KGHDR and CDR2 SFDVKD come from the germline V gene.